This T cell receptor (beta chain) was sequenced for a study of molecular identifiers for immune sequencing clone quantification. Preparation methods for the bulk TCR libraries were those previously described, with listed TCR primers. TCRdb analysed the PCR reads with MiXCR anew, one entry per CDR3 protein. The profile covers approximately 320,000 distinct CDR3 sequences, with roughly 23% appearing a single time and roughly 0.7% taken by the ten largest. The CDR3 spans 11 residues. Per germline, CDR1 SQVTM and CDR2 ANQGSEA. Trimming took 4 bases from V and 5 from J, leaving 9 bases between them. The receptor was derived from a human donor in good health. Some libraries in this study had Jurkat cell RNA spiked in. The chain uses TRBV29-1 and TRBJ2-7, with D possibly matching TRBD2 (5 bases). Sequenced: naive CD8+ T cells from blood, with Jurkat cell RNA spiked in. The subset: FACS-sorted CD8+CD4-CCR7+CD45RA+ naive T cells. CDR3 region: CSVGLNDEQYF. CDR3 DNA: TGCAGCGTTGGACTAAACGACGAGCAGTACTTC.